These 25 T cell receptor beta chains were all obtained from the same sample, sequenced in a study of regulatory T cells in long-lasting Graves disease. Researchers made TCR beta libraries by using iRepertoire HTBI primers and running Arm-PCR on CDR3 regions. MiXCR, applied by TCRdb to the multiplex PCR reads, yields one record per CDR3 protein. The sample comprises more than 450,000 distinct CDR3 sequences, roughly 15% of which are singletons, and 9% to 15% rests with the top ten. Time point: newly diagnosed GD, antithyroid drugs for less than 3 months. With RNA extracted from PBMCs as input, the TCR library was made. These data were also reused for a study on T cells in Graves' hyperthyroidism and ophthalmopathy.

Specimen: peripheral blood mononuclear cells (PBMCs), collected at new diagnosis, from a patient treated with antithyroid drugs. The receptors were gathered from a man in his forties or fifties with Graves disease.

About this clonotype itself: It may be a read error: a sequence one base away is much more abundant. The chain joins TRBV5-1 to TRBJ2-5; 8 nucleotides match TRBD1. From germline, CDR1 is SGHRS and CDR2 YFSETQ. The V gene end was trimmed by 4 bases and the J gene end by 5 bases; junction bases not matched to a gene: 13. There are 16 residues in the CDR3. The CDR3 DNA reads TGCGCCAGCAGCCCCGGTGCGGCAGGGGGCTTGGAGACCCAGTACTTC. As protein: CASSPGAAGGLETQYF.

This clonotype came up a few times. Germline and junction disagree at one end, which may indicate a read error. This chain joins TRBV28 and TRBJ1-1; D is unresolved. This CDR3 comprises 11 residues. Germline V CDR1 and CDR2: MDHEN, SYDVKM. In DNA form, the CDR3 reads TGTGCCAGCACCCCGGGTAGCGAGGCGTTTTTT. Encoded protein: CASTPGSEAFF.

This clonotype was seen ten or more times. V is TRBV28 and J is TRBJ2-1; TRBD1 matches at 9 bases. Germline lookup yields CDR1 MDHEN and CDR2 SYDVKM. The V segment lost 5 bases and the J segment 10 bases; nucleotides outside the gene matches: 9. This CDR3 spans 14 amino acids. The CDR3 sequence: CASSDPGQGTEQFF. The CDR3, as DNA: TGTGCCAGCAGTGATCCGGGACAGGGAACCGAGCAGTTCTTC.

The chain recombines TRBV5-1 with TRBJ2-1; 7 nucleotides align to TRBD2. The CDR3 is 13 residues long. J gave up 10 bases and V 2 bases, and 6 bases lay outside the gene matches. Germline V lookup: CDR1 SGHRS, CDR2 YFSETQ. The CDR3 nucleotides are TGCGCCAGCAGCTTACTAGCGACTATGGAGCAGTTCTTC. This sequence encodes CASSLLATMEQFF.

The CDR3 sequence: CSARKTPGTGGGNYGYTF. The CDR3 bases are TGCAGTGCTAGAAAGACCCCCGGGACAGGGGGGGGTAACTATGGCTACACCTTC. The chain links TRBV20-1 to TRBJ1-2; 11 bases are shared with TRBD1. Germline V lookup: CDR1 DFQATT, CDR2 SNEGSKA (reference sequence). Trimming took 2 bases from V and 1 from J; bases not matched to a gene: 12. This CDR3 contains 18 residues.

This clonotype was counted many times. The chain uses TRBV5-1 and TRBJ2-7, with 9 nucleotides matching TRBD2. The CDR3 spans 16 residues. Germline V gene data show CDR1 as SGHRS and CDR2 as YFSETQ. V shed 0 bases, J shed 2 bases, and the junction held 6 bases outside the gene matches. CDR3 sequence: CASSLVSAGGAYEQYF. The CDR3 DNA is TGCGCCAGCAGCTTGGTGTCGGCGGGAGGGGCCTACGAGCAGTACTTC.

This clonotype was seen repeatedly, ten times or more. V gene TRBV30 combines with J gene TRBJ1-2; the D is unclear. From germline, CDR1 is GTSNPN and CDR2 SVGIG (reference sequence). Deletions cut 4 bases from V and 2 bases from J, with 11 bases between. This CDR3 is built from 13 residues. CDR3 in amino acids: CAWTGDGNYGYTF. CDR3 nucleotides: TGTGCCTGGACCGGAGACGGAAACTATGGCTACACCTTC.

Remarks on this clonotype: Just one base apart from a much larger clone, this may be a read error. The conserved phenylalanine or tryptophan is not found at the CDR3 terminus, so this likely reflects a read error. The V and J genes are TRBV30 and TRBJ1-5; D is undetermined. Germline V lookup: CDR1 GTSNPN, CDR2 SVGIG (reference sequence). Trimming removed 3 bases from V and 4 bases from J, with 10 bases in between. CDR3 length: 13 residues. CDR3 sequence: CAWRARDNQPQHS. The CDR3 nucleotides are TGTGCCTGGAGAGCTCGGGATAATCAGCCCCAGCATTCT.

In its sample, this clonotype was seen many times. The rearrangement joins TRBV3-1 to TRBJ2-7; 10 bases match TRBD1. The CDR3 has 16 residues. Losses at the gene ends were 1 base for V and 6 bases for J; bases not matched to a gene: 9. Germline V gene data show CDR1 as LGHDT and CDR2 as YNNKEL (reference sequence). This chain's CDR3 is CASSQVTGTGAGEQYF. CDR3 DNA sequence: TGTGCCAGCAGCCAAGTTACCGGGACAGGGGCTGGCGAGCAGTACTTC.

This clonotype was counted at least ten times. The CDR3 DNA reads as TGTGCCAGCAGTTTATCGATCGTTCCCGATGAGCAGTTCTTC. It encodes CASSLSIVPDEQFF. The chain has TRBV27 and TRBJ2-1; D is uncertain. The CDR3 covers 14 residues. Germline loops: CDR1 MNHEY, CDR2 SMNVEV (reference sequence). Deletions cut 0 bases from V and 8 bases from J, with 11 bases between.

This clonotype came up many times. The chain carries TRBV20-1 and TRBJ2-1; 8 bases are a match to TRBD2. The CDR3 runs to 15 residues. V shed 0 bases and J 6 bases; nucleotides not matched to a gene: 7. The germline CDR1 and CDR2 sequences are DFQATT and SNEGSKA (reference sequence). The CDR3 coding sequence is TGCAGTGCTAGAGAAAGAGCGGGAGTCGTCAATGAGCAGTTCTTC. Protein: CSARERAGVVNEQFF.

This clonotype was seen a few times. The rearrangement uses TRBV28 and TRBJ2-2; 10 bases line up with TRBD2. This CDR3 spans 20 amino acids. Germline V gives CDR1 MDHEN, CDR2 SYDVKM. V was clipped by 4 bases and J by 1 base; unmatched bases: 15. DNA for the CDR3: TGTGCCAGCAGTTACCGAGGTGGGCTTAGCGGGAGGCGGAACACCGGGGAGCTGTTTTTT. This translates into CASSYRGGLSGRRNTGELFF.

This clonotype was counted once. A read error may explain this, as a much larger clone is one base away. This chain joins TRBV20-1 and TRBJ2-4; 8 bases are shared with TRBD1. Trimming removed 6 bases from V and 13 bases from J; junction bases left unmatched: 14. Germline V gene data show CDR1 as DFQATT and CDR2 as SNEGSKA (reference sequence). This CDR3 is built from 13 residues. The CDR3 here is CSARTGSYNEQYF. The CDR3 bases are TGCAGTGCGAGGACAGGGAGCTACAATGAGCAGTACTTC.

The table lists this clonotype with a few counts. V is TRBV4-1 and J is TRBJ2-7; D is unclear. CDR3 length: 15 residues. V shed 0 bases and J shed 0 bases, with 9 bases lying between them. Per the germline V gene, CDR1 is MGHRA and CDR2 is YSYEKL. CDR3 in amino acids: CASSQDDSLSYEQYF. CDR3 bases: TGCGCCAGCAGCCAAGACGACTCCCTCTCCTACGAGCAGTACTTC.

The chain recombines TRBV29-1 with TRBJ2-1; D call uncertain. CDR3 length: 11 residues. Trimming removed 6 bases at V and 3 bases at J, with 6 bases between. The V gene's germline CDR1 is SQVTM and CDR2 ANQGSEA. This CDR3 is CSVPDYNEQFF. Written as DNA, the CDR3 is TGCAGCGTCCCCGACTACAATGAGCAGTTCTTC.

This clonotype was counted at least ten times. V gene TRBV12-3 or TRBV12-4 combines with J gene TRBJ1-1; TRBD1 matches at 11 bases. The J segment lost 2 bases and the V segment lost 7 bases, leaving 6 bases of the junction unmatched. This CDR3 is 15 amino acids long. This CDR3 reads CASTSDRGRNTEAFF. The CDR3 region has the DNA TGTGCCAGCACCTCGGACAGGGGGCGAAACACTGAAGCTTTCTTT.

This clonotype was counted ten times or more. The V call is TRBV27, the J call TRBJ2-7; D is uncertain. V gave up 0 bases and J gave up 6 bases, with 12 bases separating them. CDR3 length: 14 amino acids. Germline V gene lookup returns CDR1 MNHEY and CDR2 SMNVEV (reference sequence). CDR3 residues: CASSLSAPLGEQYF. The CDR3 nucleotides are TGTGCCAGCAGTTTATCGGCCCCGCTTGGCGAGCAGTACTTC.

This clonotype was picked up many times. The chain links TRBV3-1 to TRBJ2-1; the D is unclear. The CDR3 loop spans 12 amino acids. Germline V gene sequence: CDR1 LGHDT, CDR2 YNNKEL (reference sequence). The V end lost 6 bases, the J end lost 7 bases, and 10 bases lay between the germline ends. The CDR3 region is CASRQDRNEQFF. The CDR3 bases are TGTGCCAGCAGGCAGGACCGGAATGAGCAGTTCTTC.

Concerning this clonotype: The junction and the germline gene differ at one end; a read error may be behind it. CDR3 coding DNA: TGTGCCGGCACTCCAGGGACTAGCGGGAGGGCCTACTACAATGGGCAGTTCTTC. Translation: CAGTPGTSGRAYYNGQFF. V gene TRBV6-2 or TRBV6-3 combines with J gene TRBJ2-5; 16 bases align to TRBD2. The end of the DNA fits TRBJ2-1 better, so the J call may be wrong. CDR3 length: 18 residues. Germline V gives CDR1 MNHEY, CDR2 SVGEGT.

Comments on this clonotype: Given a much more abundant clone one base away, this may be a read error. CDR3: CASSRTGGTEIQYF. DNA for the CDR3: TGTGCCAGCAGCAGGACAGGGGGCACAGAGATCCAGTACTTC. The chain joins TRBV7-9 to TRBJ2-3, with 11 bases lining up with TRBD1. The tail of the sequence fits TRBJ2-5 better, so the J call may be wrong. This CDR3 region has 14 residues. Germline V gives CDR1 SEHNR, CDR2 FQNEAQ (reference sequence).

This clonotype came up many times. This chain connects TRBV5-1 to TRBJ2-6, with unresolved D. This CDR3 has 16 residues. The germline CDR1 and CDR2 sequences are SGHRS and YFSETQ. V lost 0 bases to trimming and J lost 2 bases, with 9 bases between them. As DNA, the CDR3 is TGCGCCAGCAGCTTGGGTGGGCCCGCTGGGGCCAACGTCCTGACTTTC. Translated: CASSLGGPAGANVLTF.

The sample holds many counts of this clonotype. J is TRBJ2-3 and V is TRBV18; either TRBD1 or TRBD2 may fit D (5 bases each). Germline V gene lookup returns CDR1 KGHSH and CDR2 LQKENI. V lost 2 bases to trimming and J lost 3 bases, with 12 bases between them. The CDR3 contains 15 residues. Written as DNA, the CDR3 is TGTGCCAGCTCACCAGGGACCCCAGCGACAGATACGCAGTATTTT. Translated: CASSPGTPATDTQYF.

This clonotype was picked up many times. The chain carries TRBV20-1 and TRBJ2-4; D is unclear. This CDR3 spans 15 amino acids. CDR1 is DFQATT, CDR2 SNEGSKA, per germline (reference sequence). V was cut by 0 bases and J by 8 bases, with 17 bases left in between. The chain's CDR3 is CSARDFNGRRDIQYF. CDR3 DNA: TGCAGTGCTAGAGATTTCAACGGACGCCGTGACATTCAGTACTTC.

Ten or more counts support this clonotype. The rearrangement uses TRBV6-5 and TRBJ2-5, with D tentatively TRBD1 (6 bases). The germline gives CDR1 MNHEY, CDR2 SVGAGI. This CDR3 spans 14 amino acids. The V end was cut by 2 bases, the J end by 5 bases, with 12 bases between. CDR3 sequence: CASSYDRLGETQYF. The CDR3 nucleotides are TGTGCCAGCAGTTACGACAGGTTGGGGGAGACCCAGTACTTC.

This clonotype was recorded a few times. J is TRBJ2-7 and V is TRBV4-2; 10 bases are shared with TRBD2. V lost 4 bases and J lost 6; bases outside the gene matches: 9. Per germline, CDR1 LGHNA and CDR2 YNFKEQ. The CDR3 consists of 15 residues. The CDR3 sequence: CASSRDGLAAGEQYF. The CDR3 nucleotides read TGTGCCAGCAGCCGGGACGGACTAGCGGCGGGCGAGCAGTACTTC.